The clone carrying this T cell receptor (beta chain) was picked up many times. This sample is drawn from a study of metastatic and nonmetastatic thyroid tumors. The germline V and J ends were trimmed by 4 bases and 9 bases, with 19 bases remaining between them. CDR1 is MNHEY, CDR2 SMNVEV, per germline (reference sequence). This CDR3 has 14 amino acids. There were no patients who had received any treatment before thyroid surgery. Using MiXCR, TCRdb reanalyzed the PCR reads. The sample holds about 21,000 clones, approximately 22% seen once. The sample comprised tumor tissue. The chain combines TRBV27 with TRBJ2-7; TRBD2 might be the D (5 bases). The TCR originated in a male donor with papillary thyroid cancer or a benign thyroid nodule (not recorded which). Some clones in this sample may be carry-over from other donors' samples. CDR3 DNA sequence: TGTGCCAGCAGTTCAAACCGGGAAACGTCGCGGCAGTACTTC. This codes for CASSSNRETSRQYF.